What follows are 9 T cell receptor beta chains derived from one specimen sequenced in a study of cytomegalovirus exposure and HLA in healthy donors. Use of 60 Vbeta and 13 Jbeta primers characterized the PCR. Measured with immunoSEQ multiplex PCR; TCRdb has only the in-frame clones, and not every one. The table includes 95,000 to 150,000 clones, over 65% detected once. The sequencing input was PBMCs. The receptors were sampled from a woman aged 35 to 49 in good health and CMV-seropositive.

This clone came up once. The DNA of the CDR3 is TGTGCCAGTAGTACGGTGGCCAGGGGGCGAGGTAGCACTGAAGCTTTCTTT. It is translated as CASSTVARGRGSTEAFF. This sequence joins TRBV19 and TRBJ1-1; 8 bases match TRBD1. After removal of 4 bases from V and 4 bases from J, the junction contained 14 bases not matched to a gene. Looked up from germline, CDR1 is LNHDA and CDR2 is SQIVND (reference sequence). The CDR3 covers 17 residues.

The chain employs TRBV6-1 and TRBJ1-1, with unresolved D. Per germline, CDR1 MNHNS and CDR2 SASEGT. The CDR3 runs 12 residues. Trimming removed 8 bases at V and 7 bases at J, with 14 bases between. The CDR3, as DNA: TGTGCCAGCCAGACGACTCGAGATGAAGCTTTCTTT. Protein sequence: CASQTTRDEAFF.

Remarks on this clone: Compared with germline, one end of the junction differs, possibly owing to a read error. The chain couples TRBV7-2 to TRBJ2-7; D might be TRBD1 (6 bases). The CDR3 length is 15 residues. CDR1 is SGHTA and CDR2 is FQGNSA in the germline V gene. The CDR3 coding sequence is TGTGCCAGCAGCGTAGCCCCTGAGGGGGCCTACGAGCAGTACTTC. The encoded protein is CASSVAPEGAYEQYF.

The gene calls are TRBV9 and TRBJ2-3; D is possibly TRBD2 (7 bases). The CDR3 covers 15 residues. Germline V CDR1 and CDR2: SGDLS, YYNGEE. V lost 3 bases and J 0 bases, leaving 11 bases between the germline ends. DNA for the CDR3: TGTGCCAGCAGCGGCGAGGGGGGGAGCACAGATACGCAGTATTTT. Its translation is CASSGEGGSTDTQYF.

As regards this clone: Germline is not matched at one junction end, which may reflect a read error. The chain joins TRBV28 to TRBJ1-2; 7 bases are shared with TRBD1. CDR1 and CDR2 (germline): MDHEN, SYDVKM. The CDR3 runs to 15 residues. CDR3 bases: TGTGCCACCGACATACCGGGACAGAGAACCTATGGCTACCCCTTC. This translates into CATDIPGQRTYGYPF.

The V and J genes are TRBV28 and TRBJ2-7; D gene uncertain. V gave up 7 bases and J gave up 3 bases, with 7 bases separating them. This CDR3 region has 11 residues. Germline V gene data show CDR1 as MDHEN and CDR2 as SYDVKM. CDR3 loop: CASTSDYEQYF. The CDR3 nucleotides read TGTGCCAGCACTTCAGACTACGAGCAGTACTTC. Full variable domain (outside the CDR3, taken from reference TRBV28 and TRBJ2-7): DVKVTQSSRYLVKRTGEKVFLECVQDMDHENMFWYRQDPGLGLRLIYFSYDVKMKEKGDIPEGYSVSREKKERFSLILESASTNQTSMYLCASTSDYEQYFGPGTRLTVT.

This clone was seen a few times. V is TRBV6-1 and J is TRBJ1-3; D unresolved. This CDR3 contains 16 residues. The V and J ends lost 2 bases and 0 bases respectively, with 11 bases between them. Germline V gene lookup returns CDR1 MNHNS and CDR2 SASEGT. The CDR3 DNA reads as TGTGCCAGCAGTGAAAGCAGGCCGTTCTCTGGAAACACCATATATTTT. Amino acid sequence: CASSESRPFSGNTIYF.

A few counts support this clone. The chain combines TRBV19 with TRBJ1-2; unclear D gene. Trimming removed 5 bases at V and 1 base at J, with 11 bases between. CDR3 size: 14 residues. Germline V CDR1 and CDR2: LNHDA, SQIVND (reference sequence). The CDR3 spells CASSLSDNNYGYTF. CDR3 sequence (DNA): TGTGCCAGTAGTCTGTCAGACAATAACTATGGCTACACCTTC.

The rearrangement uses TRBV28 and TRBJ2-7, with 9 bases matching TRBD2. The J segment lost 4 bases and the V segment lost 4 bases, leaving 5 bases of the junction unmatched. CDR3 length: 14 residues. Germline V gene data show CDR1 as MDHEN and CDR2 as SYDVKM. The CDR3 is CASSSKREVYEQYF. In DNA, the CDR3 is TGTGCCAGCAGTTCCAAGCGGGAGGTATACGAGCAGTACTTC.